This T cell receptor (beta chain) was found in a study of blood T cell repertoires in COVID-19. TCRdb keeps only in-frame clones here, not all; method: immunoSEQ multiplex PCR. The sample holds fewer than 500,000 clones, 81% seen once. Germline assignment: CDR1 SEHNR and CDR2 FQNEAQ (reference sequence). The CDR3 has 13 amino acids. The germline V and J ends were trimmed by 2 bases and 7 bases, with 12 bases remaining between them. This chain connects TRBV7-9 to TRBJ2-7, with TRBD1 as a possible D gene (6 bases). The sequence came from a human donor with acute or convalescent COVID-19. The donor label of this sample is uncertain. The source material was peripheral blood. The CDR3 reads CASSLTGPGEQYF. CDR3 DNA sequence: TGTGCCAGCAGCTTAACAGGGCCAGGGGAGCAGTACTTC.